This T cell receptor beta chain was sequenced during a study of blood T cells in healthy people across ages. Regarding the study as a whole: No conclusive comparison of naive versus antigen-experienced cells was possible with unsorted PBMCs.

Turning to this clonotype: As yet, its antigen is unknown.

A J-beta primer mix and a sample-barcoded 5' primer were used in a second PCR of about 7 to 12 cycles. Every cDNA molecule carried a tag from a template-switch adaptor bearing 12 random nucleotides. Via MiXCR, TCRdb re-called the 5' RACE reads, giving one row per CDR3 protein. The repertoire has approximately 1.5 million distinct CDR3 sequences, about 31% of them found once; the top ten carry around 10%. Per germline, CDR1 MGHRA and CDR2 YSYEKL. The ends lost 2 bases at V and 4 bases at J; junction bases unmatched: 14. The CDR3 sequence is 18 residues long. Sample donors were healthy Caucasian individuals that came from Russia, aged 6 to 90.

This chain joins TRBV4-1 and TRBJ2-1, with 7 positions matching TRBD2. Sequenced sample: blood. The receptor was derived from a woman aged 25-40 years in good health. The CDR3 region has the DNA TGCGCCAGCAGCCAAAACCCAGGGCGCGGGGGAGGGTACAATGAGCAGTTCTTC. This sequence encodes CASSQNPGRGGGYNEQFF.